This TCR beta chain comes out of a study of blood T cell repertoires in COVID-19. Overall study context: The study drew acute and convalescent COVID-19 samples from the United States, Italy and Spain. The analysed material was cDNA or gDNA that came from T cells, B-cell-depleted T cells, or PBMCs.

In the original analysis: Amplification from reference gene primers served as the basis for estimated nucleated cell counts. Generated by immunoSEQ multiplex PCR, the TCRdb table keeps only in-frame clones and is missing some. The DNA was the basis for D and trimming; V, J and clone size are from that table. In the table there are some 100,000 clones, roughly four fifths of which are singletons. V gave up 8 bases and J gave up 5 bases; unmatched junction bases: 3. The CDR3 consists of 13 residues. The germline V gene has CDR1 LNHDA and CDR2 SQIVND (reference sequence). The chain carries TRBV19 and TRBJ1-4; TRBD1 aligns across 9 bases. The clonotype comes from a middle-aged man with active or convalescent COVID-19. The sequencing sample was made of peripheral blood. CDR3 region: CASSTGGNEKLFF. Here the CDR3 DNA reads TGTGCCAGTTCGACAGGGGGGAATGAAAAACTGTTTTTT.